These T cell receptor beta chains were read from a single sample in a study of cytomegalovirus exposure and HLA in healthy donors. Clones were read by immunoSEQ multiplex PCR, and TCRdb kept only the in-frame ones, dropping some. Across over 65,000 clones, the top ten clones capture around 1.1% of the sample. Specimen: PBMCs. These receptors came from a woman in her thirties in good health and CMV-seronegative. CDR3s include the opening cysteine and the closing phenylalanine or tryptophan. Fields, in order: V gene, D gene, J gene, CDR3 DNA, CDR3 protein. A D gene is named only where the DNA matches it firmly.

>TRBV6-5|NA|TRBJ1-6
TGTGCCAGCAGTTACACGGACAGTTCGGGTAATTCACCCCTCCACTTT
CASSYTDSSGNSPLHF
>TRBV5-6|NA|TRBJ2-7
TGTGCCAGCAGCGTGGGAGCGGGTGGGAGCTCCTACGAGCAGTACTTC
CASSVGAGGSSYEQYF
>TRBV27|TRBD1|TRBJ1-1
TGTGCCAGCCGGACAATCCAACGGGGACAGGGGAACACTGAAGCTTTCTTT
CASRTIQRGQGNTEAFF
>TRBV4-1|NA|TRBJ1-5
TGCGCCAGCAGCCAAGATCTAGGGGTTAATCAGCCCCAGCATTTT
CASSQDLGVNQPQHF
>TRBV5-5|NA|TRBJ1-5
TGTGCCAGCAGCTTAGTAGCGGGACTAGGGGAGAAAGCCCAGCATTTT
CASSLVAGLGEKAQHF
>TRBV4-1|NA|TRBJ1-4
TGCGCCAGCAGCCAAGAACCGGGATCCCCTTCGAATGAAAAACTGTTTTTT
CASSQEPGSPSNEKLFF
>TRBV7-9|TRBD2|TRBJ2-7
TGTGCCAGCAGCTTAAGGGGAGGGCAGGAGCAGTACTTC
CASSLRGGQEQYF
>TRBV29-1|NA|TRBJ1-4
TGCAGCGCCTGGACAGCAACTAATGAAAAACTGTTTTTT
CSAWTATNEKLFF
>TRBV4-1|TRBD1|TRBJ2-1
TGCGCCAGCAGCCCACCGGGACAGGGAATAGGGGGAATCATTGAGCAGTTCTTC
CASSPPGQGIGGIIEQFF
>TRBV27|NA|TRBJ1-5
TGTGCCAGCAGTTTATCGGGGGGTAGCAATCAGCCCCAGCATTTT
CASSLSGGSNQPQHF
>TRBV18|NA|TRBJ1-1
TGTGCCAGCTCACCCCAGCGGGGGAGGACTGAAGCTTTCTTT
CASSPQRGRTEAFF
>TRBV6-5|NA|TRBJ1-1
TGTGCCAGCAGTTACAAGCAGAACACTGAAGCTTTCTTT
CASSYKQNTEAFF
>TRBV6-1|NA|TRBJ1-2
TGTGCCACCCAGCCCCAGGGACAAGACTATGGCTACACCTTC
CATQPQGQDYGYTF
>TRBV29-1|NA|TRBJ1-1
TGCAGCGTTACTGACACTGAAGCTTTCTTT
CSVTDTEAFF
>TRBV29-1|NA|TRBJ2-1
TGCAGCGTTGAAAATACTAGGTACAATGAGCAGTTCTTC
CSVENTRYNEQFF
>TRBV15|NA|TRBJ2-2
TGTGCCACCAGCGCTACCGGGACCCGGGGGAAGCTGTTTTTT
CATSATGTRGKLFF
>TRBV7-9|NA|TRBJ1-5
TGTGCCAGCAGTCTCGAGGGGGGGAATCAGCCCCAGCATTTT
CASSLEGGNQPQHF
>TRBV30|TRBD1|TRBJ2-3
TGTGCCTGGAGTGTTAGGGGGCGTACAGATACGCAGTATTTT
CAWSVRGRTDTQYF
>TRBV5-6|TRBD1|TRBJ1-2
TGTGCCAGCAGCTCCAGGGGGCAGAAATATGGCTACACCTTC
CASSSRGQKYGYTF
>TRBV29-1|TRBD1|TRBJ1-2
TGCAGCGTTGATTCAGGGGGCCGGAACTATGGCTACACCTTC
CSVDSGGRNYGYTF
>TRBV5-1|TRBD2|TRBJ2-1
TGCGCCAGCAGCTTACCTAGCGGGCAGGGTGGGCAGTTCTTC
CASSLPSGQGGQFF
>TRBV30|TRBD1|TRBJ1-1
TGTGCCTGGAGTGTGGGGACAGGGCCGTATACTGAAGCTTTCTTT
CAWSVGTGPYTEAFF
>TRBV5-1|NA|TRBJ2-5
TGCGCCAGCAGCTTGGACGGGACACAGCAAGAGACCCAGTACTTC
CASSLDGTQQETQYF